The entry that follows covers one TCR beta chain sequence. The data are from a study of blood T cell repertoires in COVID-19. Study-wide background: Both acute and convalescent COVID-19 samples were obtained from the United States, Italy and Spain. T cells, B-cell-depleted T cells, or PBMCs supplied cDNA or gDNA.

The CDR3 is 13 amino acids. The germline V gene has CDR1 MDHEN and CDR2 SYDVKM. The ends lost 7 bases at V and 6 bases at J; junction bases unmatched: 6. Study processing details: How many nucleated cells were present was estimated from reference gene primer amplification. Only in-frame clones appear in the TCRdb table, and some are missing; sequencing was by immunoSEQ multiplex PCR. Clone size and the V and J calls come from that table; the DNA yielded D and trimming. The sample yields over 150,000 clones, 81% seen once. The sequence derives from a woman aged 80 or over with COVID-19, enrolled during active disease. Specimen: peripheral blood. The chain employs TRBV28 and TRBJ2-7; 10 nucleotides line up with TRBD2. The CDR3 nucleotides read TGTGCCAGCAAGGAGCTAGCGGGAGTCGAGCAGTACTTC. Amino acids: CASKELAGVEQYF.